Sequencing of this T cell receptor beta chain was carried out in a study of blood T cell repertoires in COVID-19 (TCRdb year 2020). Concerning the study at large: Samples covering the acute and convalescent phases of COVID-19 were provided by collaborators in the United States, Italy and Spain. The material from the prospective study consisted of cDNA or gDNA derived from T cells, B-cell-depleted T cells, or PBMCs. Deeply sampled blood TCRbeta repertoires from subjects exposed to, actively infected with, or recovered from COVID-19 were included in the dataset. A freely available public database, intended as a resource for researchers studying the immune response to SARS-CoV-2, is where the repertoires were released. The samples were drawn from two sources: the first 160 participants of the ongoing ImmuneRACE study, and 1,000 to 1,500 subjects contributed by 6 global collaborators. A de-identified subject ID, COVID-19 status, age in years and sex were almost always included in the sample metadata. Where available, HLA class I and class II types were obtained from metadata supplied by the sample provider rather than from assay-based typing.

The immunoSEQ Assay, a bias-controlled multiplex PCR, was used to amplify TCRbeta CDR3 regions from genomic DNA. As for how the authors treated the data: Within the assay, amplification of reference gene primers was used to estimate how many nucleated cells each sample contained. To quantify the absolute abundance of each unique TCRbeta CDR3 rearrangement, sequence reads were collapsed and filtered. For each sample, productive Simpson clonality was calculated by taking the square root of Simpson's diversity index across productive rearrangements. The source is immuneACCESS, and TCRdb retained only in-frame sequences with V and J called. Part of the clones is not carried over; for the studies checked, unresolved V genes explain less than half of this, and the remainder is unexplained. V and J calls plus clone size are reproduced from that table; the DNA served to infer D and trimming. A total of more than 150,000 clones appear in this sample, approximately 86% of them only once. The top ten clonotypes cover around 0.63% of the sample.

Trimming removed 3 bases from V and 4 bases from J, leaving 16 bases between the germline ends. Based on the germline V gene, the CDR1 and CDR2 sequences are KGHDR and SFDVKD. The CDR3 goes from the cysteine to the phenylalanine over 16 residues. Only the CDR3 DNA is retained, 48 bases long and in frame from the first base. Comment on this clone: Its antigen has not been determined. The record has no base qualities; no much larger clone is one base away.

One collaborating source in Seattle enrolled patients during active infection and followed them longitudinally through the course of disease. The collaborating institutions used their own protocols to collect whole blood in K2EDTA tubes. For TCRbeta analysis, collaborator samples were shipped as frozen whole blood, as isolated PBMCs, or as DNA extracted from either sample type. Overall study outcomes, separate from this receptor: How much clinical and demographic metadata was included differed by source and by participant, and the metadata was provided uncurated.

The sequenced sample consisted of peripheral blood. This receptor chain uses TRBV24-1 and TRBJ2-3, with a tentative D gene TRBD2 over 6 matching bases. The source is a man aged 55 to 69 with COVID-19, enrolled during active disease. The CDR3 has the sequence CATSDPSPGEPDTQYF. The base sequence is TGTGCCACCAGTGATCCCTCGCCGGGAGAGCCAGATACGCAGTATTTT.